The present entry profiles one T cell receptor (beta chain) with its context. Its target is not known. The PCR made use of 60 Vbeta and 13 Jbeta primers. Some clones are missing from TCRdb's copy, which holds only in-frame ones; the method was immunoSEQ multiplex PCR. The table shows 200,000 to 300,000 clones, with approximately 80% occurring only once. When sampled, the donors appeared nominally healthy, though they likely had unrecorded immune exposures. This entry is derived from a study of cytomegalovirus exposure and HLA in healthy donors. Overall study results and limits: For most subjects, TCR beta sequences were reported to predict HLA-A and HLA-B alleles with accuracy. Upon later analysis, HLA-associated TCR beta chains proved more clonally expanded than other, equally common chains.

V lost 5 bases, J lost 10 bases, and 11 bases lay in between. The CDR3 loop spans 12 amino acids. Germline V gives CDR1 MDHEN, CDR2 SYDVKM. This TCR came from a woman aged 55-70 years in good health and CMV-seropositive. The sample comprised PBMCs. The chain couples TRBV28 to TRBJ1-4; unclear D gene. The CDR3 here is CASSGGVGKLFF. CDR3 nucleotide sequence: TGTGCCAGCAGTGGCGGGGTGGGAAAACTGTTTTTT.